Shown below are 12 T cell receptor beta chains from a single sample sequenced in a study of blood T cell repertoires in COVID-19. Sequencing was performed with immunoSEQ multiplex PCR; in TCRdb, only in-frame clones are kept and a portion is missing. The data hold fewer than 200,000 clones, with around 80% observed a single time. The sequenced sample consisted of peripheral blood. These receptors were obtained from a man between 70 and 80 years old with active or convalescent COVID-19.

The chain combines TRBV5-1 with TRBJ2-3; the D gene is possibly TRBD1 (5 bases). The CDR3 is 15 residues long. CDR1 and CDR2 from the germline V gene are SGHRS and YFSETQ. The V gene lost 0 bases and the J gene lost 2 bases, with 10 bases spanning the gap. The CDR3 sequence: CASSLGGGLTDTQYF. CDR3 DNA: TGCGCCAGCAGCTTGGGGGGCGGTCTCACAGATACGCAGTATTTT.

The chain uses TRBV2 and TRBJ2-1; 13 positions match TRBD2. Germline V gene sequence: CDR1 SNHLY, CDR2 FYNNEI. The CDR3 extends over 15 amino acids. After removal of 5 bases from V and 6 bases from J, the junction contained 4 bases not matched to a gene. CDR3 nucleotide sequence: TGTGCCAGCAGTTATACTAGCGGGAGGGGCAATGAGCAGTTCTTC. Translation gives CASSYTSGRGNEQFF.

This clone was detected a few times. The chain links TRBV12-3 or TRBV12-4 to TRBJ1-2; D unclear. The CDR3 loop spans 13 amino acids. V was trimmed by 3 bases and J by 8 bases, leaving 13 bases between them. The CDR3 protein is CASSFERISGYTF. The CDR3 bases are TGTGCCAGCAGTTTCGAGCGAATCTCAGGCTACACCTTC.

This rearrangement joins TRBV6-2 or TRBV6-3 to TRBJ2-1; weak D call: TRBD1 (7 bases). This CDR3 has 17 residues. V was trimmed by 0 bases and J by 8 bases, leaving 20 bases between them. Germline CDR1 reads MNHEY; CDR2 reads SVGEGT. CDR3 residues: CASSYSKGRGTLDEQFF. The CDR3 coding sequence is TGTGCCAGCAGTTACTCGAAAGGCAGGGGGACTTTGGATGAGCAGTTCTTC.

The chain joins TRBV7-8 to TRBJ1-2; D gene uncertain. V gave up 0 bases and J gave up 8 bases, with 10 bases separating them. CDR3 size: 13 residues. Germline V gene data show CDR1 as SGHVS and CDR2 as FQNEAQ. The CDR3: CASSLAGAGGYTF. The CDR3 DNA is TGTGCCAGCAGCTTAGCCGGAGCCGGAGGCTACACCTTC.

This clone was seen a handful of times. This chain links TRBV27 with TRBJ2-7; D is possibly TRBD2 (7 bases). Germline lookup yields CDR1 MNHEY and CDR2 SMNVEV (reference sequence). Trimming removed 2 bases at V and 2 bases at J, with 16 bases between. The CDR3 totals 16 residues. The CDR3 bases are TGTGCCAGCAGTTTAGTTGGGCGGGGGCCTACCTACGAGCAGTACTTC. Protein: CASSLVGRGPTYEQYF.

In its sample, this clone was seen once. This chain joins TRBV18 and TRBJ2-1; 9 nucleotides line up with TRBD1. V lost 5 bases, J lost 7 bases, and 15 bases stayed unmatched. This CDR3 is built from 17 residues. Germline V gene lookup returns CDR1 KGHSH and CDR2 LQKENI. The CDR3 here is CASSNERGTGMLNEQFF. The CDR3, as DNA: TGTGCCAGCTCAAACGAAAGAGGGACAGGGATGTTGAATGAGCAGTTCTTC.

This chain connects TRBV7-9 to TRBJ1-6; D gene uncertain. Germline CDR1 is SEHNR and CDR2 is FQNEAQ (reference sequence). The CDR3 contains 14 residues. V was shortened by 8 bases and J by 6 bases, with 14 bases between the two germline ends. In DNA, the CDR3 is TGTGCCAGCCATCCCCGTGGCCCTAATTCACCCCTCCACTTT. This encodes CASHPRGPNSPLHF.

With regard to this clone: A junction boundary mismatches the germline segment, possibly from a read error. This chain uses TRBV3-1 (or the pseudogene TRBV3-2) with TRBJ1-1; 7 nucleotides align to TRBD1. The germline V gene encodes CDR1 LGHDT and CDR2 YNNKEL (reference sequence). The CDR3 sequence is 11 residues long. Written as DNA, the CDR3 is TGTGCCAGCAGCCAAGGAGGGGGCATTGGCTTT. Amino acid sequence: CASSQGGGIGF.

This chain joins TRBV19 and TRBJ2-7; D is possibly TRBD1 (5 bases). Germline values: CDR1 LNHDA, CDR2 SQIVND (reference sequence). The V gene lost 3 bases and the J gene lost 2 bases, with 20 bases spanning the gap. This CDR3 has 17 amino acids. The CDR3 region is CASSISLTGSPTYEQYF. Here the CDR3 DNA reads TGTGCCAGTAGTATCTCTCTTACAGGCTCCCCAACCTACGAGCAGTACTTC.

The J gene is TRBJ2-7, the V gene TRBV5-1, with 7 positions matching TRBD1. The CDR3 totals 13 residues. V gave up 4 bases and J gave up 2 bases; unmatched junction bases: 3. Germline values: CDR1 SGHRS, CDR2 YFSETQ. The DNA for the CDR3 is TGCGCCAGCAGCCAAGGGACAGCCTACGAGCAGTACTTC. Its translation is CASSQGTAYEQYF.

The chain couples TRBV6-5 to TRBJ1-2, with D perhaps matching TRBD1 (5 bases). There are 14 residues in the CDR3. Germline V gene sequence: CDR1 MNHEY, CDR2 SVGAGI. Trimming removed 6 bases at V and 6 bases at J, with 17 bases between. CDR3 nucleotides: TGTGCCAGCAGCGGACGGCAGGGCTTTGATGGCTACACCTTC. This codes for CASSGRQGFDGYTF.